This T cell receptor (beta chain) was recovered during a study of blood T cell repertoires in COVID-19. Whole-study context: Samples of COVID-19 (acute and convalescent) were obtained from the United States, Italy and Spain. Sources were T cells, B-cell-depleted T cells, or PBMCs; the material itself was cDNA or gDNA.

The assay was immunoSEQ multiplex PCR, and TCRdb's table has in-frame clones only and misses some. The sample carries hundreds of thousands of clones, about 90% recorded once. This clone appeared once. V was pared by 5 bases and J by 4 bases, with 15 bases between. There are 15 residues in the CDR3. Germline V gene sequence: CDR1 MNHNS, CDR2 SASEGT. Specimen: peripheral blood. The receptor was isolated from a young woman who had recovered from COVID-19. The J gene is TRBJ1-3, the V gene TRBV6-1, with D perhaps matching TRBD1 (5 bases). CDR3 DNA: TGTGCCAGCAGTAGGGAAGACAGACGAGGAAACACCATATATTTT. As protein: CASSREDRRGNTIYF.